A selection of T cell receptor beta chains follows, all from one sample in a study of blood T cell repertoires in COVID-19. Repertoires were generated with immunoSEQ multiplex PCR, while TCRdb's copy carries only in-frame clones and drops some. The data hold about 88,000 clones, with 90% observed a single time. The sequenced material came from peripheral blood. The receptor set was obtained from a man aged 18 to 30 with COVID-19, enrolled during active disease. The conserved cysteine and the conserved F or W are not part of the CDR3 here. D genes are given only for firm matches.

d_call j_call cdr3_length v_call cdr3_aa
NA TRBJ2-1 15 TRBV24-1 ATSDGLKGVSYNEQF
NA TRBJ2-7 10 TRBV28 ASSFSSYEQY
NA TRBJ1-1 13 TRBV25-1 ASSVGGGLGTEAF
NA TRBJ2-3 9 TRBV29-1 SVQSTDTQY
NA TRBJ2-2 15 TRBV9 ASSASRTDPNTGELF
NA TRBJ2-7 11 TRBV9 ASSVSPSYEQY
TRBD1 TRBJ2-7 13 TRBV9 ASSVAGQGVYEQY
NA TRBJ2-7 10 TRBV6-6 ASLKNSYEQY
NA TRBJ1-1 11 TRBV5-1 ASSFRRDTEAF
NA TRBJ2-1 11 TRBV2 ASSPQGTAEQF
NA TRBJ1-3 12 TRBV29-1 SVYPGRAGNTIY
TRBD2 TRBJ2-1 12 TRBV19 ASSSGRTNNEQF
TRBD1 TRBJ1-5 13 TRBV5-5 ASTRTGRKDQPQH
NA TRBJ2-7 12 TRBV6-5 ASKPTGRAHEQY
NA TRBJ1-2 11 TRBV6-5 ASRRERGGGYT
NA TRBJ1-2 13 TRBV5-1 ASSTEPTDNYGYT
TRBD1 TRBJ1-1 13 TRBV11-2 ASSTPRDRVTEAF
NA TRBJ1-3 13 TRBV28 ASSQGGTHGNTIY
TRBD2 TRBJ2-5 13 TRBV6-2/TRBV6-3 ASSQAGTKQETQY
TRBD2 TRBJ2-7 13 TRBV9 ASSANLGLAWEQY
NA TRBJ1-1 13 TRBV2 ASRHRQVMNTEAF
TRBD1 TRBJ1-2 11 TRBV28 ASNPPTGGGYT
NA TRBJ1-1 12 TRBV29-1 SVPGGARATEAF
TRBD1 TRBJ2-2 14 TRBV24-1 ATSDPGTGGTGELF
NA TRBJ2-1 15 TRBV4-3 ASSSSFSGTHMVEQF
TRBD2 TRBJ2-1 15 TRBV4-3 ASSPSGSYLSYNEQF
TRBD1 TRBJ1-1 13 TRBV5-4 ASSPRQGAGTEAF
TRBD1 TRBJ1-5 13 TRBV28 ASSSGQGGNQPQH
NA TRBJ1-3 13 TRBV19 ASRTRALSGNTIY
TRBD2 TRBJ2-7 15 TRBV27 ASRPQTGLAESYEQY
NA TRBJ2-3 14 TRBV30 AWELFAGQSTDTQY
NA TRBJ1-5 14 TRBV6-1 ASSDLRASGNQPQH
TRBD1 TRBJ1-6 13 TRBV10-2 ASSEGGAYYSPLH